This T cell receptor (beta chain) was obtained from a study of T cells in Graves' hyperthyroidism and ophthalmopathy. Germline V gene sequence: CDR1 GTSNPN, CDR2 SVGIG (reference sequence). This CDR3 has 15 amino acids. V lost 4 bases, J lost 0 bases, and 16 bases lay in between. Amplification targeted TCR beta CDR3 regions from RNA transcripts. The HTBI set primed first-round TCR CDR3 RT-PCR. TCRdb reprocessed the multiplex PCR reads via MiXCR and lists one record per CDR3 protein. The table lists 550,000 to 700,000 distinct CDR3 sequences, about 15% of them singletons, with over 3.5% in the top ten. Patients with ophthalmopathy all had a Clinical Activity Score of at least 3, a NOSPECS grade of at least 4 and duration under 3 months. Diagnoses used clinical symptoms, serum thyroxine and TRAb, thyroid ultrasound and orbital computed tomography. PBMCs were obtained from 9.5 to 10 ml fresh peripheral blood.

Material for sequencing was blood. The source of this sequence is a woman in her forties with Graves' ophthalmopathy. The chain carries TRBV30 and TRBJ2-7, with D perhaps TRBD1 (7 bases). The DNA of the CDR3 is TGTGCCTGGACCGCGGGACAGCGAACCTCCTACGAGCAGTACTTC. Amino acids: CAWTAGQRTSYEQYF.